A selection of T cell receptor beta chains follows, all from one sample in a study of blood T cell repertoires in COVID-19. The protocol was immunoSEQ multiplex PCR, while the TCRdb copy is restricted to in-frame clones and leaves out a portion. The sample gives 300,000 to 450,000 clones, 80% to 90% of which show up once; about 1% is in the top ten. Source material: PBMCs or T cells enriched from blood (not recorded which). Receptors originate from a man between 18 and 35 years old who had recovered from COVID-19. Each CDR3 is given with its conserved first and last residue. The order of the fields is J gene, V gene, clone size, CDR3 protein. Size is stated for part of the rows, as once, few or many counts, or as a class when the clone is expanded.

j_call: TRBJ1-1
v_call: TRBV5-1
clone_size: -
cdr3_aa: CASSLEIRQGVRRMMDTEAFF

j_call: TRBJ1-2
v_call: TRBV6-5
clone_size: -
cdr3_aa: CASSPPGTGWSGYTF

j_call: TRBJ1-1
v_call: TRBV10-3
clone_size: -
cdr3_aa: CAIREQGGAEAFF

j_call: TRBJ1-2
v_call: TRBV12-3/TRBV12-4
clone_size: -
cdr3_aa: CASSSTGSYGYTF

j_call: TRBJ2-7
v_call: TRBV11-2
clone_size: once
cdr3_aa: CASSLRAGDTLAYEQYF

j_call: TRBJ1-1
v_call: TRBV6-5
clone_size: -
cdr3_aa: CASSRTGNTEAFF

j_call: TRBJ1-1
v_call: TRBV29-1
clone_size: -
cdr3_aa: CSAEVSTEAFF

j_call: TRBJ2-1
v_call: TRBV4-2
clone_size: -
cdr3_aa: CASSQSPGVESYNEQFF

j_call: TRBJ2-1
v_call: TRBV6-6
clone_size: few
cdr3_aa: CASSPDRGEQFF

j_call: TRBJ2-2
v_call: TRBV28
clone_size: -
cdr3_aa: CASSLVTSGPGELFF

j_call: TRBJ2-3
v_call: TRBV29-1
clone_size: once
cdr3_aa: CSVGGEGNTQYF

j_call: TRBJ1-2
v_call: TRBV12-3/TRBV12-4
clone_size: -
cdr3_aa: CASSKHGQNGYTF

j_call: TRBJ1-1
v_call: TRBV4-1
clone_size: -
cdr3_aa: CASSQETPNTEAFF

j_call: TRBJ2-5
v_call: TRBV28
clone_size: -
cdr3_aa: CASSLGFRGETQYF

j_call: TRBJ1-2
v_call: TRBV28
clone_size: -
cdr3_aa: CASSLAGYGYTF

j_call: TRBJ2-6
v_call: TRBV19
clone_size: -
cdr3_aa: CASSRSAGALFSGANVLTF

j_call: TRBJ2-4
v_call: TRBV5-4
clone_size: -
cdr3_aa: CASSPRTSGALGNIQYF

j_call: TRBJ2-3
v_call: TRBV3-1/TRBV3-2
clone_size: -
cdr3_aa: CASSRGLAGGRVPGADTQYF

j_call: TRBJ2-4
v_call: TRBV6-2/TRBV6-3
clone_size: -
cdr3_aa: CASSSSWTSGRPKNIQYF

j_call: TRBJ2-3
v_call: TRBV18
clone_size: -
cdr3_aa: CASSPGGQGADTQYF

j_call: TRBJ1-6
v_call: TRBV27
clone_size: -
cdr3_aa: CASSLGQGRSPLHF

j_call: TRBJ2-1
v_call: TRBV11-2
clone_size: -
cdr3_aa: CASSPRTSGAYNEQFF

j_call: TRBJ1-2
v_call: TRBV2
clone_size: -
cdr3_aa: CASSGTPGTEIYGYTF

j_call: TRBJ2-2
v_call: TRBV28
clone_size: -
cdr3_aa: CASSLFQGNSGELFF

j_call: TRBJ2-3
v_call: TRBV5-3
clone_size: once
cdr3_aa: CARSPGNPTDTQYF

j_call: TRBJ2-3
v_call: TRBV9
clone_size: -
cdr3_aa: CASSVAPGTDTQYF

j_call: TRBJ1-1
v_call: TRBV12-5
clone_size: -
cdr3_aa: CASGFRGGTEAFF

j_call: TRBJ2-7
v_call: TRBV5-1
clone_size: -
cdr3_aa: CASSPTAKGYEQYF

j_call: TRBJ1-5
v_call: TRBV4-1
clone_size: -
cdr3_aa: CASSQGDRDNQPQHF

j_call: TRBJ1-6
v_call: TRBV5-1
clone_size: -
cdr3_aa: CASSLDAGANSPLHF

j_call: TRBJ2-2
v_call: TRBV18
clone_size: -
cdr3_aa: CASSARGTGGASHPSNTGELFF

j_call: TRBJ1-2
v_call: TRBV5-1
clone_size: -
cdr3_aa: CASSRPDRSYEGYTF

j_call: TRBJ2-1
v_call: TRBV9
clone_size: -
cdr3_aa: CASSVGLGVDNEQFF

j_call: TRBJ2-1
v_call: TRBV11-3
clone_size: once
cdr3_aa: CASSLRGQGAYNEQFF

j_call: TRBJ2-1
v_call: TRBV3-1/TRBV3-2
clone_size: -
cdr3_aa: CASSQDLTVSYNEQFF

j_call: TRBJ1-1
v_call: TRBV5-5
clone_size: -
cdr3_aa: CASSLTGRATEAFF

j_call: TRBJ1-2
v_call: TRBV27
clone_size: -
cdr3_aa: CASSLLRGIDGYTF

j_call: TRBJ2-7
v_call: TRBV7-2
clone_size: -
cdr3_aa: CASSPAYEQYF

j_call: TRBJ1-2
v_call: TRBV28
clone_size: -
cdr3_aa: CASSLKGTMDRGYTF

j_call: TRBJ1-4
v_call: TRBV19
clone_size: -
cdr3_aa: CASRGAPIGEKLFF

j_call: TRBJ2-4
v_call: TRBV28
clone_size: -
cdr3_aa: CASSARGQGLYF

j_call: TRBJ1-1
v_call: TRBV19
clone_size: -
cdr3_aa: CASSLGEVNTEAFF

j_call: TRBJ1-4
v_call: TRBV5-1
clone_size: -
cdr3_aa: CASSGTGLGEKLFF

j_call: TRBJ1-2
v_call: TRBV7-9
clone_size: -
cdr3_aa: CASSPTHSYTF

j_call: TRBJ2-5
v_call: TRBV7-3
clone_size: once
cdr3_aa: CASSPGQGGTQYF